The rows below give T cell receptor beta chains drawn from one sample of a study of shared clonotypes between healthy human individuals. Profiling relied on immunoSEQ multiplex PCR, and the TCRdb table lists in-frame clones only, not all of them. The table lists around 2,000,000 clones, 85% to 95% of them singletons. Sequenced material: naive CD4+ T cells sorted from blood. The origin of the receptors is a man aged 18 to 29 in good health. The CDR3 runs from the conserved cysteine through the conserved F or W. D genes are given only for firm matches. Some rows mark clone size as missing; the rest say once, few, many or name a class of expanded clone.

len: 16; v_gene: TRBV6-4; j_gene: TRBJ2-7; d_gene: TRBD2; abundance: NA; CDR3aa: CASSDPGLAGGYEQYF; CDR3nt: TGTGCCAGCAGTGACCCGGGACTAGCGGGAGGGTACGAGCAGTACTTC
len: 14; v_gene: TRBV7-8; j_gene: TRBJ1-4; d_gene: NA; abundance: NA; CDR3aa: CASSLARKDEKLFF; CDR3nt: TGTGCCAGCAGCTTAGCCAGGAAGGACGAAAAACTGTTTTTT
len: 14; v_gene: TRBV7-9; j_gene: TRBJ2-5; d_gene: NA; abundance: NA; CDR3aa: CASSLFLDQETQYF; CDR3nt: TGTGCCAGCAGCTTATTTCTCGACCAAGAGACCCAGTACTTC
len: 15; v_gene: TRBV18; j_gene: TRBJ2-7; d_gene: NA; abundance: NA; CDR3aa: CASSPPGRSSYEQYF; CDR3nt: TGTGCCAGCTCACCTCCAGGACGGAGCTCCTACGAGCAGTACTTC
len: 12; v_gene: TRBV9; j_gene: TRBJ1-1; d_gene: NA; abundance: NA; CDR3aa: CASSGLAAEAFF; CDR3nt: TGTGCCAGCAGCGGTCTTGCGGCTGAAGCTTTCTTT
len: 15; v_gene: TRBV10-3; j_gene: TRBJ1-5; d_gene: TRBD1; abundance: NA; CDR3aa: CAIRGDRGLSQPQHF; CDR3nt: TGTGCCATCAGGGGGGACAGGGGGCTTAGTCAGCCCCAGCATTTT
len: 12; v_gene: TRBV29-1; j_gene: TRBJ1-2; d_gene: TRBD1; abundance: once; CDR3aa: CSDRQGFSGYTF; CDR3nt: TGCAGCGACAGACAGGGGTTTTCGGGCTACACCTTC
len: 11; v_gene: TRBV30; j_gene: TRBJ1-1; d_gene: NA; abundance: NA; CDR3aa: CASRVRTEAFF; CDR3nt: TGTGCCTCCCGGGTCAGAACTGAAGCTTTCTTT
len: 14; v_gene: TRBV6-5; j_gene: TRBJ2-1; d_gene: NA; abundance: once; CDR3aa: CASSLWGTHNEQFF; CDR3nt: TGTGCCAGCAGCCTCTGGGGGACTCACAATGAGCAGTTCTTC
len: 15; v_gene: TRBV18; j_gene: TRBJ1-3; d_gene: NA; abundance: NA; CDR3aa: CASSPGRFSGNTIYF; CDR3nt: TGTGCCAGCTCACCAGGGCGGTTCTCTGGAAACACCATATATTTT
len: 13; v_gene: TRBV30; j_gene: TRBJ1-1; d_gene: NA; abundance: NA; CDR3aa: CAWSTAGNTEAFF; CDR3nt: TGTGCCTGGAGTACGGCGGGGAACACTGAAGCTTTCTTT
len: 14; v_gene: TRBV2; j_gene: TRBJ1-2; d_gene: TRBD1; abundance: NA; CDR3aa: CASSKGTGSYGYTF; CDR3nt: TGTGCCAGCAGTAAGGGGACAGGCTCCTATGGCTACACCTTC
len: 15; v_gene: TRBV5-1; j_gene: TRBJ2-1; d_gene: NA; abundance: NA; CDR3aa: CASSLERSYSYEQFF; CDR3nt: TGCGCCAGCAGCTTGGAACGGAGTTACAGCTATGAGCAGTTCTTC
len: 16; v_gene: TRBV6-1; j_gene: TRBJ2-5; d_gene: NA; abundance: NA; CDR3aa: CASSAAPRSLAETQYF; CDR3nt: TGTGCCAGCAGTGCGGCCCCCAGGAGCCTAGCGGAGACCCAGTACTTC
len: 15; v_gene: TRBV19; j_gene: TRBJ2-2; d_gene: TRBD1; abundance: NA; CDR3aa: CASRPGQANTGELFF; CDR3nt: TGTGCCAGTAGACCGGGACAGGCGAACACCGGGGAGCTGTTTTTT
len: 14; v_gene: TRBV10-2; j_gene: TRBJ2-3; d_gene: TRBD1; abundance: NA; CDR3aa: CASTRTGPTDTQYF; CDR3nt: TGCGCCAGCACCAGGACAGGGCCCACAGATACGCAGTATTTT
len: 16; v_gene: TRBV18; j_gene: TRBJ2-7; d_gene: TRBD2; abundance: NA; CDR3aa: CASSPPGLAAVYEQYF; CDR3nt: TGTGCCAGCTCACCACCTGGACTAGCGGCAGTCTACGAGCAGTACTTC
len: 13; v_gene: TRBV30; j_gene: TRBJ1-4; d_gene: NA; abundance: NA; CDR3aa: CAWSPQANEKLFF; CDR3nt: TGTGCCTGGAGCCCTCAAGCAAATGAAAAACTGTTTTTT
len: 17; v_gene: TRBV5-1; j_gene: TRBJ1-6; d_gene: NA; abundance: NA; CDR3aa: CASSAGGPGSYNSPLHF; CDR3nt: TGCGCCAGCAGCGCCGGCGGCCCCGGTTCCTATAATTCACCCCTCCACTTT
len: 14; v_gene: TRBV4-1; j_gene: TRBJ1-5; d_gene: NA; abundance: NA; CDR3aa: CASSPIVSNQPQHF; CDR3nt: TGCGCCAGCAGCCCGATAGTTAGCAATCAGCCCCAGCATTTT
len: 13; v_gene: TRBV2; j_gene: TRBJ1-4; d_gene: TRBD1; abundance: NA; CDR3aa: CASSGTGSEKLFF; CDR3nt: TGTGCCAGCTCGGGGACAGGGTCTGAAAAACTGTTTTTT
len: 12; v_gene: TRBV11-2; j_gene: TRBJ1-3; d_gene: NA; abundance: NA; CDR3aa: CASSLAGNTIYF; CDR3nt: TGTGCCAGCAGCTTAGCCGGAAACACCATATATTTT
len: 15; v_gene: TRBV27; j_gene: TRBJ2-2; d_gene: TRBD2; abundance: NA; CDR3aa: CASSPGGAGTGELFF; CDR3nt: TGTGCCAGCAGCCCCGGGGGGGCTGGGACCGGGGAGCTGTTTTTT
len: 14; v_gene: TRBV5-1; j_gene: TRBJ2-5; d_gene: NA; abundance: NA; CDR3aa: CASSGDALTETQYF; CDR3nt: TGCGCCAGCAGCGGCGACGCCCTCACAGAGACCCAGTACTTC
len: 13; v_gene: TRBV9; j_gene: TRBJ1-6; d_gene: NA; abundance: once; CDR3aa: CASSVGPNSPLHF; CDR3nt: TGTGCCAGCAGCGTAGGTCCGAATTCACCCCTCCACTTT
len: 15; v_gene: TRBV4-3; j_gene: TRBJ2-1; d_gene: NA; abundance: once; CDR3aa: CASSQDVGLGFEQFF; CDR3nt: TGCGCCAGCAGCCAAGATGTGGGACTGGGTTTTGAGCAGTTCTTC
len: 15; v_gene: TRBV5-1; j_gene: TRBJ2-7; d_gene: TRBD1; abundance: few; CDR3aa: CASSLAGTGTYEQYF; CDR3nt: TGCGCCAGCAGCTTGGCCGGGACAGGGACCTACGAGCAGTACTTC
len: 19; v_gene: TRBV10-3; j_gene: TRBJ2-3; d_gene: TRBD2; abundance: NA; CDR3aa: CAISPGLAGGPHQTDTQYF; CDR3nt: TGTGCCATCAGCCCGGGACTAGCGGGAGGGCCGCATCAAACAGATACGCAGTATTTT
len: 12; v_gene: TRBV6-5; j_gene: TRBJ1-1; d_gene: NA; abundance: NA; CDR3aa: CASSSVNTEAFF; CDR3nt: TGTGCCAGCAGTTCTGTGAACACTGAAGCTTTCTTT
len: 14; v_gene: TRBV19; j_gene: TRBJ1-1; d_gene: NA; abundance: NA; CDR3aa: CASSIRGVITEAFF; CDR3nt: TGTGCCAGTAGTATCAGGGGTGTGATCACTGAAGCTTTCTTT
len: 13; v_gene: TRBV7-9; j_gene: TRBJ2-3; d_gene: NA; abundance: once; CDR3aa: CASSKQGPDTQYF; CDR3nt: TGTGCCAGCAGCAAACAGGGTCCAGATACGCAGTATTTT
len: 13; v_gene: TRBV2; j_gene: TRBJ2-5; d_gene: NA; abundance: NA; CDR3aa: CASSWSSDRLEYF; CDR3nt: TGTGCCAGCAGTTGGTCTTCCGACAGACTTGAGTACTTC
len: 15; v_gene: TRBV4-1; j_gene: TRBJ1-1; d_gene: NA; abundance: NA; CDR3aa: CASSQSGRGETEAFF; CDR3nt: TGCGCCAGCAGCCAAAGCGGCCGTGGAGAAACTGAAGCTTTCTTT
len: 13; v_gene: TRBV30; j_gene: TRBJ1-3; d_gene: TRBD1; abundance: NA; CDR3aa: CAWGQGSGNTIYF; CDR3nt: TGTGCCTGGGGACAGGGATCTGGAAACACCATATATTTT
len: 11; v_gene: TRBV20-1; j_gene: TRBJ1-1; d_gene: NA; abundance: NA; CDR3aa: CSARGHTEAFF; CDR3nt: TGCAGTGCCCGCGGGCACACTGAAGCTTTCTTT
len: 12; v_gene: TRBV7-9; j_gene: TRBJ1-1; d_gene: TRBD1; abundance: once; CDR3aa: CASSSGQGWAFF; CDR3nt: TGTGCCAGCAGCTCTGGACAGGGTTGGGCTTTCTTT
len: 17; v_gene: TRBV6-1; j_gene: TRBJ1-2; d_gene: NA; abundance: NA; CDR3aa: CASSEDWTNSWAYGYTF; CDR3nt: TGTGCCAGCAGTGAAGATTGGACCAACTCTTGGGCCTATGGCTACACCTTC